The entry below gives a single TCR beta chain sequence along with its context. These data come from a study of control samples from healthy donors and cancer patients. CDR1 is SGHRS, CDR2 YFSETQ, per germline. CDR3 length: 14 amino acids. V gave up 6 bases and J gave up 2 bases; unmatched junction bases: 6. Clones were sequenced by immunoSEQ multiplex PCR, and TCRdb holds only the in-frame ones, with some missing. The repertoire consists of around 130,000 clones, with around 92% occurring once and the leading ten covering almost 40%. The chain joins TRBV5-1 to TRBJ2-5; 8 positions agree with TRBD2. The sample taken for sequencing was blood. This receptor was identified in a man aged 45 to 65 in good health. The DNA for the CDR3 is TGCGCCAGCACCTTCGGGACTAGTCAAGAGACCCAGTACTTC. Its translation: CASTFGTSQETQYF.